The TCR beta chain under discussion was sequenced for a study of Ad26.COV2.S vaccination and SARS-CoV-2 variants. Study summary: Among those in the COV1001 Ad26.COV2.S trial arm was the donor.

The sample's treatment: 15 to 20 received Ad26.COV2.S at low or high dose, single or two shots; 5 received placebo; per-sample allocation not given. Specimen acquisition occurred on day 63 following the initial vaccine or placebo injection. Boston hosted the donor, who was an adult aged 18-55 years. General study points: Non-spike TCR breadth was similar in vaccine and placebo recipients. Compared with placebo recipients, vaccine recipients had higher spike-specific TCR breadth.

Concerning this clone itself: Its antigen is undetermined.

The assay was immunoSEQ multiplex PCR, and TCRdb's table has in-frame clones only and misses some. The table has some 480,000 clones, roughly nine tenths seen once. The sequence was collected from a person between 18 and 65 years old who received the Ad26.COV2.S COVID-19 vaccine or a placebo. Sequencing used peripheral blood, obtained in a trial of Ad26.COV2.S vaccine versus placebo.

In DNA form, the CDR3 reads TGTGCCAGCAGGCTCGGACAGAATCAGCCCCAGCATTTT. Its protein product is CASRLGQNQPQHF. The rearrangement uses TRBV6-5 and TRBJ1-5; tentatively, D is TRBD1 (6 bases). V was shortened by 6 bases and J by 4 bases, with 10 bases between the two germline ends. This CDR3 contains 13 residues. CDR1 and CDR2 from the germline V gene are MNHEY and SVGAGI.